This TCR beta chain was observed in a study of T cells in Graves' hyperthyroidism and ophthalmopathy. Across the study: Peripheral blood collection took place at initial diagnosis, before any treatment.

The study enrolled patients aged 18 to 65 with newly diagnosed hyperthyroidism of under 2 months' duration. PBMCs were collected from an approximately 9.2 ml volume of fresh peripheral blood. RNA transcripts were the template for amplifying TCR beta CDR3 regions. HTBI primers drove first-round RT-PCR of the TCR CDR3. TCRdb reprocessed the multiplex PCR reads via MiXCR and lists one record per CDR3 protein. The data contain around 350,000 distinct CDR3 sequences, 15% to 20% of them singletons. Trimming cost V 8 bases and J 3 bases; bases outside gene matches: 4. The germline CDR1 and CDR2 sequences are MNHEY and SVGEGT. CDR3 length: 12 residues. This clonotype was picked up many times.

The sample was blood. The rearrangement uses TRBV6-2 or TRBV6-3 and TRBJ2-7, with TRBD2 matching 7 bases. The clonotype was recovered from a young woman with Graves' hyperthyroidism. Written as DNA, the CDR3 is TGTGCCAGCCGGGAGGTCTACTACGAGCAGTACTTC. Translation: CASREVYYEQYF.